The 5 T cell receptor beta chains below come from one sample, sequenced in a study of neoadjuvant nivolumab and ipilimumab in lung cancer. Sequenced by immunoSEQ multiplex PCR; TCRdb stores in-frame clones only, minus some. This table holds 40,000 to 60,000 clones, roughly 89% found once. The source was blood, collected before neoadjuvant nivolumab, alone or with ipilimumab. All receptors derive from an adult with non-small cell lung cancer. Some clones in this sample may be carry-over from other donors' samples.

CDR3 sequence reads: CASSSGGQGGEQFF. The CDR3 region has the DNA TGTGCCAGCAGCTCAGGGGGACAGGGCGGTGAGCAGTTCTTC. The chain joins TRBV7-2 to TRBJ2-1, with 9 bases that match TRBD1. The V and J ends lost 4 bases and 9 bases, in that order; junction bases with no gene match: 7. Per germline, CDR1 SGHTA and CDR2 FQGNSA. The CDR3 runs 14 residues.

The V and J genes are TRBV25-1 and TRBJ1-1; TRBD1 is a possible D gene (5 bases). The CDR3 consists of 15 residues. Germline CDR1 reads MGHDK; CDR2 reads SYGVNS. V was pared by 4 bases and J by 1 base, with 13 bases between. The CDR3 sequence is CASSGAGAGNTEAFF. CDR3 bases: TGTGCCAGCAGTGGCGCCGGGGCGGGGAACACTGAAGCTTTCTTT.

The chain has TRBV7-3 and TRBJ2-3; 7 nucleotides agree with TRBD2. V gave up 3 bases and J gave up 8 bases; unmatched junction bases: 2. Per germline, CDR1 SGHTA and CDR2 FQGTGA. The CDR3 spans 12 residues. The DNA of the CDR3 is TGTGCCAGCAGCTTCCAGCGGGGTACGCAGTATTTT. Translating gives CASSFQRGTQYF. Using reference TRBV7-3 and TRBJ2-3 for the parts outside the CDR3, the full variable domain is GAGVSQTPSNKVTEKGKYVELRCDPISGHTALYWYRQSLGQGPEFLIYFQGTGAADDSGLPNDRFFAVRPEGSVSTLKIQRTERGDSAVYLCASSFQRGTQYFGPGTRLTVL.

This chain uses TRBV18 with TRBJ2-7; 7 bases are shared with TRBD2. Trimming at V came to 1 base and at J to 6 bases, leaving 3 bases not matched to a gene. The germline CDR1 and CDR2 sequences are KGHSH and LQKENI. This CDR3 has 13 amino acids. In DNA form, the CDR3 reads TGTGCCAGCTCACCACGGTCGGGGGGCGAGCAGTACTTC. Amino acids: CASSPRSGGEQYF.

This clone was recorded a few times. V gene TRBV27 combines with J gene TRBJ1-2; no clear D. The CDR3 totals 14 residues. In germline, CDR1 is MNHEY, CDR2 SMNVEV (reference sequence). Trimming left V 8 bases short and J 0 bases short, with 13 bases between. The CDR3 is CASGAVPSNYGYTF. For the CDR3, the DNA is TGTGCCAGCGGCGCAGTACCCTCTAACTATGGCTACACCTTC.